These 12 T cell receptor beta chains originate from one sample sequenced in a study of beta chain features in type 1 diabetes. The entirety of the isolated RNA underwent reverse transcription, so expressed TCRB transcripts were sequenced. The table came from immunoSEQ multiplex PCR; TCRdb's copy has only in-frame clones and leaves some out. The sample gives roughly 230,000 clones, 9.6% of which show up once; approximately 0.035% is in the top ten. Sequencing was done on a sample of naive CD4+ T cells from blood. These receptors all stem from a woman between 18 and 30 years old in good health.

The rearrangement uses TRBV30 and TRBJ1-3; 9 nucleotides agree with TRBD1. V lost 0 bases and J lost 7; bases outside the gene matches: 7. This CDR3 comprises 15 residues. CDR1 and CDR2 from the germline V gene are GTSNPN and SVGIG (reference sequence). The CDR3, as DNA: TGTGCCTGGAGTGTACGGAACAGGGGGCGGAACACCATATATTTT. Protein product: CAWSVRNRGRNTIYF.

The V and J genes are TRBV7-8 and TRBJ2-5; 12 bases line up with TRBD2. The CDR3 is made up of 15 amino acids. Germline V gene lookup returns CDR1 SGHVS and CDR2 FQNEAQ. The junction had 5 bases not matched to a gene; V was cut back by 0 bases and J by 9 bases. The CDR3 sequence: CASSLAGPSGRAQYF. Here the CDR3 DNA reads TGTGCCAGCAGCTTAGCGGGGCCTAGCGGGAGGGCCCAGTACTTC.

The chain uses TRBV18 and TRBJ2-7; 15 bases match TRBD2. The CDR3 length is 18 residues. The J segment lost 2 bases and the V segment lost 0 bases, leaving 5 bases of the junction unmatched. CDR1 and CDR2 (germline): KGHSH, LQKENI. This CDR3 is CASSPPRRTSGRAYEQYF. The CDR3 coding sequence is TGTGCCAGCTCACCACCGAGGCGGACTAGCGGGAGGGCCTACGAGCAGTACTTC.

This clone was seen more than once but under ten times. The CDR3, as DNA: TGCGCCAGCAGCCAAGTCCCGGGACAGGGGGCACTTAACTATGGCTACACCTTC. Amino acids: CASSQVPGQGALNYGYTF. The chain uses TRBV4-1 and TRBJ1-2, with 12 bases that match TRBD1. The CDR3 totals 18 residues. The trim removed 1 base at V and 1 base at J, leaving 7 bases unmatched. Germline V gene data show CDR1 as MGHRA and CDR2 as YSYEKL.

This clone has just a few counts. CDR3 coding DNA: TGCGCCAGCAGCTCCGGGACTAGCGGGAGCTCCTACAATGAGCAGTTCTTC. This encodes CASSSGTSGSSYNEQFF. V gene TRBV5-1 combines with J gene TRBJ2-1, with TRBD2 matching over 14 bases. The CDR3 loop spans 17 amino acids. Germline V CDR1 and CDR2: SGHRS, YFSETQ. The trim removed 3 bases at V and 0 bases at J, leaving 2 bases unmatched.

This clone was detected a few times. This chain connects TRBV27 to TRBJ1-2; no clear D gene. This CDR3 is built from 15 residues. Germline V CDR1 and CDR2: MNHEY, SMNVEV (reference sequence). V gave up 0 bases and J gave up 4 bases, with 12 bases separating them. CDR3 protein: CASSLSAGSSYGYTF. DNA for the CDR3: TGTGCCAGCAGTTTATCCGCTGGGAGCAGCTATGGCTACACCTTC.

This clone was picked up a small number of times. The rearrangement joins TRBV6-5 to TRBJ2-3; 7 nucleotides agree with TRBD1. With 6 bases clipped from V and 3 bases from J, the junction kept 9 bases outside the gene matches. Germline V gene data show CDR1 as MNHEY and CDR2 as SVGAGI. The CDR3 consists of 15 residues. The CDR3 is CASSLTGKLTDTQYF. CDR3 sequence (DNA): TGTGCCAGCAGCCTGACAGGGAAGTTGACAGATACGCAGTATTTT.

This clone has more than one count but fewer than ten. The chain employs TRBV5-1 and TRBJ1-2; TRBD1 agrees at 8 bases. The ends lost 0 bases at V and 5 bases at J; junction bases unmatched: 3. The germline gives CDR1 SGHRS, CDR2 YFSETQ. This CDR3 has 14 residues. The CDR3 nucleotides read TGCGCCAGCAGCTTGGGACAGGGGCGGTATGGCTACACCTTC. Residues: CASSLGQGRYGYTF.

This clone was detected a few times. The rearrangement joins TRBV5-4 to TRBJ2-3; TRBD2 agrees at 9 bases. V was pared by 4 bases and J by 0 bases, with 9 bases of the junction left unmatched. Germline lookup yields CDR1 SGHNT and CDR2 YYREEE (reference sequence). The CDR3 loop spans 17 amino acids. CDR3 residues: CASSPLAGGASTDTQYF. The CDR3 region has the DNA TGTGCCAGCAGCCCACTAGCGGGTGGGGCTAGCACAGATACGCAGTATTTT.

This clone appeared a few times. This chain's CDR3 is CASSTGTSFSYEQYF. The CDR3 nucleotides read TGTGCCAGTAGCACCGGGACTTCCTTCTCCTACGAGCAGTACTTC. The chain has TRBV19 and TRBJ2-7; possibly TRBD2 for D (6 bases). With 6 bases removed from V and 0 bases from J, the gap between germline ends came to 15 bases. Germline V gene lookup returns CDR1 LNHDA and CDR2 SQIVND (reference sequence). CDR3 size: 15 residues.

As for this clone: The junction differs from germline at one of its ends, possibly a read error. The rearrangement joins TRBV27 to TRBJ1-4, with D perhaps TRBD1 (5 bases). Germline lookup yields CDR1 MNHEY and CDR2 SMNVEV (reference sequence). The CDR3 is 16 residues long. CDR3 in amino acids: CASCFLRGRGNEKLFF. For the CDR3, the DNA is TGTGCCAGCTGTTTTCTCCGAGGGAGGGGTAATGAAAAACTGTTTTTT.

There are a few counts of this clone. The J gene is TRBJ2-7, the V gene TRBV5-1; D is unresolved. Germline-derived CDR1 and CDR2 are SGHRS and YFSETQ. The CDR3 length is 14 residues. Trimming pared 0 bases from V and 0 bases from J, leaving 7 bases between. The CDR3 sequence: CASSLVSNSYEQYF. In nucleotides, the CDR3 is TGCGCCAGCAGCTTGGTTAGCAACTCCTACGAGCAGTACTTC. Full variable domain (remainder filled in from reference TRBV5-1 and TRBJ2-7): KAGVTQTPRYLIKTRGQQVTLSCSPISGHRSVSWYQQTPGQGLQFLFEYFSETQRNKGNFPGRFSGRQFSNSRSEMNVSTLELGDSALYLCASSLVSNSYEQYFGPGTRLTVT.